This TCR beta chain emerged from a study of OX40 agonist ivuxolimab in advanced cancers. In the study overall: Participants averaged approximately 65 years of age (range about 23 to 90) and were 82.7% male. Previous treatment with anti-PD-1, anti-PD-L1 or anti-CTLA-4 therapy was allowed; 35% to 50% had received some. Two cutaneous melanoma patients and one hepatocellular carcinoma patient, three in all, had partial responses.

The protocol was immunoSEQ multiplex PCR, while the TCRdb copy is restricted to in-frame clones and leaves out a portion. The table records around 38,000 clones, approximately 90% of them present only once. This CDR3 spans 13 amino acids. V shed 1 base, J shed 3 bases, and the junction held 0 bases outside the gene matches. Germline V gives CDR1 SGHVS, CDR2 FNYEAQ. The sequence derives from an adult with an advanced solid tumor such as melanoma, head and neck, liver or kidney cancer. J is TRBJ2-7 and V is TRBV7-6; 7 positions agree with TRBD1. The specimen was CD4+ or CD8+ T cells sorted from blood, collected in a trial of the OX40 agonist ivuxolimab. CDR3 DNA: TGTGCCAGCAGCTTAGGGACAGGCTACGAGCAGTACTTC. This codes for CASSLGTGYEQYF.